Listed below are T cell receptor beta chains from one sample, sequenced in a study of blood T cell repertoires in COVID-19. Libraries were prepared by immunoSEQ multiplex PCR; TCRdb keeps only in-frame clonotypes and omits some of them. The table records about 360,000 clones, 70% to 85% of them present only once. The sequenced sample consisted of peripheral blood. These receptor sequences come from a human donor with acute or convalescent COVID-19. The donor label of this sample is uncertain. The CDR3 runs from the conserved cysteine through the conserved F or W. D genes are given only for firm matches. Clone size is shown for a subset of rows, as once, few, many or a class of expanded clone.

CDR3: CASSLDSTGQETQYF; DNA: TGTGCCAGCAGTCTGGACTCAACGGGGCAAGAGACCCAGTACTTC; J: TRBJ2-5; size: .; D: .; V: TRBV7-2
CDR3: CASYFERQGVQPQHF; DNA: TGTGCCAGCTACTTCGAACGACAGGGGGTTCAGCCCCAGCATTTT; J: TRBJ1-5; size: few; D: TRBD1; V: TRBV2
CDR3: CASSQMAGLAGEQFF; DNA: TGTGCCAGCAGCCAAATGGCGGGACTAGCGGGTGAGCAGTTCTTC; J: TRBJ2-1; size: .; D: TRBD2; V: TRBV3-1/TRBV3-2
CDR3: CASSLGISTDTQYF; DNA: TGTGCCAGTAGTCTCGGGATTAGCACAGATACGCAGTATTTT; J: TRBJ2-3; size: .; D: .; V: TRBV19
CDR3: CASSSGQGVATNEKLFF; DNA: TGTGCCAGCAGCTCAGGGCAGGGCGTTGCAACTAATGAAAAACTGTTTTTT; J: TRBJ1-4; size: .; D: .; V: TRBV5-5
CDR3: CASSFSGSWGGYTF; DNA: TGTGCCAGCAGCTTCTCCGGGAGCTGGGGTGGCTACACCTTC; J: TRBJ1-2; size: .; D: .; V: TRBV5-4
CDR3: CASSSRDSGTEAFF; DNA: TGTGCCAGCAGCTCCCGGGACAGCGGCACTGAAGCTTTCTTT; J: TRBJ1-1; size: .; D: TRBD1; V: TRBV7-8
CDR3: CASSFDREHNEQFF; DNA: TGTGCCAGCAGCTTCGACAGGGAACACAATGAGCAGTTCTTC; J: TRBJ2-1; size: .; D: TRBD1; V: TRBV5-4
CDR3: CASSPRDRVWNEQYF; DNA: TGTGCCAGCTCACCAAGGGACAGGGTGTGGAACGAGCAGTACTTC; J: TRBJ2-7; size: .; D: TRBD1; V: TRBV18
CDR3: CASSQSGTVIAYGEKLFF; DNA: TGCGCCAGCAGCCAATCCGGGACAGTGATTGCGTACGGTGAAAAACTGTTTTTT; J: TRBJ1-4; size: .; D: TRBD1; V: TRBV4-1
CDR3: CASSPRDRDTDTQYF; DNA: TGTGCCAGCAGCCCCCGGGACAGAGACACAGATACGCAGTATTTT; J: TRBJ2-3; size: .; D: TRBD1; V: TRBV7-9
CDR3: CASSTRYRQGEATNEKLFF; DNA: TGTGCCAGCAGCACCCGCTACCGACAGGGAGAGGCAACTAATGAAAAACTGTTTTTT; J: TRBJ1-4; size: .; D: TRBD1; V: TRBV7-8
CDR3: CASSLYRDREGGYTF; DNA: TGTGCCAGCAGCTTATACCGGGACAGGGAAGGGGGCTACACCTTC; J: TRBJ1-2; size: .; D: TRBD1; V: TRBV7-6
CDR3: CAWRLGGGTGAYEQYF; DNA: TGTGCCTGGAGGCTAGGGGGCGGGACAGGAGCCTACGAGCAGTACTTC; J: TRBJ2-7; size: few; D: TRBD1; V: TRBV30
CDR3: CASSLAAGGYYGYTF; DNA: TGCGCCAGCAGCTTGGCGGCGGGCGGATACTATGGCTACACCTTC; J: TRBJ1-2; size: .; D: .; V: TRBV5-1
CDR3: CASSESKWAGREKLFF; DNA: TGCGCCAGCAGTGAGTCGAAATGGGCAGGGCGAGAAAAACTGTTTTTT; J: TRBJ1-4; size: .; D: .; V: TRBV10-2
CDR3: CASSPGGGFAEAFF; DNA: TGTGCCAGCTCACCTGGTGGAGGATTCGCTGAAGCTTTCTTT; J: TRBJ1-1; size: .; D: .; V: TRBV18